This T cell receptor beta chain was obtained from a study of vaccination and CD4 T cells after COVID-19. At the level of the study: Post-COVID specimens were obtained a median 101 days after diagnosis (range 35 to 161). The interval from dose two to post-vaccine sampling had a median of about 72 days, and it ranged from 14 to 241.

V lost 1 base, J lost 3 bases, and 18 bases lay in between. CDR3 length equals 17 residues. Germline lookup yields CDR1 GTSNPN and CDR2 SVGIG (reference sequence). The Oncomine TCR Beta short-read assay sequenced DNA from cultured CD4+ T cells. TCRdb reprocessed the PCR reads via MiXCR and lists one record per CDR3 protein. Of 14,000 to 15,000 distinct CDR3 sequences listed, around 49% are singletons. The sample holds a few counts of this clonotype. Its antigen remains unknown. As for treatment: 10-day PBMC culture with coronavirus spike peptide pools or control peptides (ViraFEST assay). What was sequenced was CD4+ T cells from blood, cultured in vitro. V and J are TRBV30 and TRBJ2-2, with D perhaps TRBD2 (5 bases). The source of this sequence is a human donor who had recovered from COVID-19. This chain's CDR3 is CAWSERASLWHTGELFF. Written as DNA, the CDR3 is TGTGCCTGGAGTGAGAGGGCCTCACTCTGGCACACCGGGGAGCTGTTTTTT.